The present TCR beta chain was sequenced within a study of T cells in Graves' hyperthyroidism and ophthalmopathy. Researchers took RNA transcripts and amplified the TCR beta CDR3 regions from them. HTBI primers drove first-round RT-PCR of the TCR CDR3. TCRdb called the multiplex PCR reads again in MiXCR, with one record for every CDR3 protein. Seen here are approximately 380,000 distinct CDR3 sequences, approximately 18% observed once, and the top ten hold around two fifths. This clonotype was detected many times. Its antigen is unidentified. This CDR3 has 16 amino acids. Germline CDR1 and CDR2: MDHEN and SYDVKM. V shed 3 bases and J shed 5 bases, with 14 bases lying between them. A roughly 9.3 ml volume of fresh peripheral blood provided the PBMCs. Study observations and caveats: Ophthalmopathy was identified by the model a median about six months ahead of onset. Blood also contained most expanded thyroid clonotypes above 0.001.

The genes are TRBV28 and TRBJ1-6, with a weak D call TRBD1 (6 bases). The sequence came from a man aged 18-30 years with Graves' ophthalmopathy. The sequencing sample was made of blood. CDR3 loop: CASSFRGRGHNSPLHF. CDR3 DNA: TGTGCCAGCAGTTTCCGGGGCAGGGGACATAATTCACCCCTCCACTTT. Drawing the rest from reference TRBV28 and TRBJ1-6, the complete variable domain is DVKVTQSSRYLVKRTGEKVFLECVQDMDHENMFWYRQDPGLGLRLIYFSYDVKMKEKGDIPEGYSVSREKKERFSLILESASTNQTSMYLCASSFRGRGHNSPLHFGNGTRLTVT.